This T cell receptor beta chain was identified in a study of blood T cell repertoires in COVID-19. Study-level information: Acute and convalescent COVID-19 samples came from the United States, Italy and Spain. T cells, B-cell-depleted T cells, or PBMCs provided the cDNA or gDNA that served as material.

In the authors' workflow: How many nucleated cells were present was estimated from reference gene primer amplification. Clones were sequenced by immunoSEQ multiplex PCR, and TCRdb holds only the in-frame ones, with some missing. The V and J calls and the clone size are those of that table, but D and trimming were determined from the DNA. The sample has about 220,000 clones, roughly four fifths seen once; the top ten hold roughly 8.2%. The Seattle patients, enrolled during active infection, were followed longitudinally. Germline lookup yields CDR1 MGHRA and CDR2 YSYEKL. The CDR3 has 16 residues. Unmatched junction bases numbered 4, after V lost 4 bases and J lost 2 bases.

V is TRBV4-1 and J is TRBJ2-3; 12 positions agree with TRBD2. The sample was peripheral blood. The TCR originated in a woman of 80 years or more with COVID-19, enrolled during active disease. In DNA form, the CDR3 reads TGCGCCAGCAGCCTCCGGACTAGCGGGGACACAGATACGCAGTATTTT. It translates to CASSLRTSGDTDTQYF.